This TCR beta chain was retrieved from a study of blood T cell repertoires in COVID-19. The CDR3 loop spans 14 amino acids. Germline assignment: CDR1 KGHSH and CDR2 LQKENI. V lost 6 bases to trimming and J lost 3 bases; unmatched junction nucleotides: 6. Using immunoSEQ multiplex PCR, the repertoire was profiled, and TCRdb retains in-frame clones only, with some absent. The sample consists of about 190,000 clones, 75% to 90% of them appearing once. The sample comprised peripheral blood. This chain uses TRBV18 with TRBJ2-7; 9 bases align to TRBD2. The receptor's source is a man aged 25-45 years with acute or convalescent COVID-19. CDR3 sequence reads: CASSRGGRDYEQYF. The CDR3 DNA sequence: TGTGCCAGCTCGCGGGGCGGGAGGGACTACGAGCAGTACTTC.